This TCR beta chain came from a study of vaccination effects on CD4 cells after COVID-19. In regard to this clone: Its cognate antigen is unknown.

Produced via immunoSEQ multiplex PCR; TCRdb's table is partial and in-frame only. This table has under 75,000 clones, 75% to 85% appearing once. The germline V gene encodes CDR1 SGHDT and CDR2 YYEEEE. The trim removed 4 bases at V and 3 bases at J, leaving 16 bases unmatched. This CDR3 spans 18 amino acids. Sequencing in the ViraFEST assay came after antigen-specific CD4+ T cells had been expanded with viral peptide pools, which were used to stimulate PBMC. Following an approximately 10-day culture, CD4+ T cells were purified. In the vaccine recipients, nucleocapsid antibodies were negative and there was no prior SARS-CoV-2 infection. Each culture had half its medium swapped for IL-2 medium on days 3 and 7.

This receptor was taken from a human donor who received a COVID-19 vaccine. Sample: CD4+ T cells from PBMCs cultured with SARS-CoV-2 spike peptides, taken before COVID-19 vaccination. The chain carries TRBV5-6 and TRBJ2-3; 8 bases agree with TRBD1. The CDR3 DNA reads TGTGCCAGCAGCCTGACAGGGGTTACGGGGGTTAGGACAGATACGCAGTATTTT. This gives the protein CASSLTGVTGVRTDTQYF.